This T cell receptor beta chain originates from a study of sequential checkpoint blockade in melanoma. Trimming left V 5 bases short and J 3 bases short, with 8 bases between. The CDR3 spans 12 residues. Germline CDR1 reads WSHSY; CDR2 reads SAAADI. Treatment: randomized to nivolumab then ipilimumab (arm A) or the reverse (arm B). Patients had received no earlier DNA-damaging chemotherapy. Some clones are missing from TCRdb's copy, which holds only in-frame ones; the method was immunoSEQ multiplex PCR. The sample has a few thousand clones; roughly a fifth are singletons. V gene TRBV10-2 combines with J gene TRBJ2-7; D gene uncertain. The clonotype originates from a human donor with melanoma. The source was tumor tissue (inferred from file names), collected from a patient given nivolumab and ipilimumab in sequence. CDR3 bases: TGCGCCAGCAGTCGGGTGGTCTACGAGCAGTACTTC. Its translation: CASSRVVYEQYF.